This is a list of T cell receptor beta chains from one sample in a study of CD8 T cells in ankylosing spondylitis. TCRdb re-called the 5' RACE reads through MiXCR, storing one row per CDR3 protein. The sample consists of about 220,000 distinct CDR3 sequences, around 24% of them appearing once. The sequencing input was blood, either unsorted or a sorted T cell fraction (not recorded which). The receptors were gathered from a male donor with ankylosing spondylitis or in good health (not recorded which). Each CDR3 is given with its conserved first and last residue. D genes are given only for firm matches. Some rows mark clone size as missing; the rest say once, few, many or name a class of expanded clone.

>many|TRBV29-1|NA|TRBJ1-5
TGCAGCGTTGTATATGGAGCCCTCAATCAGCCCCAGCATTTT
CSVVYGALNQPQHF
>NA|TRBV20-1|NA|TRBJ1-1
TGCAGTGCTTTAGCACAGGGCCCTTTGAACACTGAAGCTTTCTTT
CSALAQGPLNTEAFF
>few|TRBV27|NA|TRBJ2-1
TGTGCCAGTAGTGCCCTTGGGCAGAACAATGAGCAGTTCTTC
CASSALGQNNEQFF
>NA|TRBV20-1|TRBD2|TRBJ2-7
TGCAGTGCTAGCCTAGCGGGAGGACGCAGGAGCTCCTACGAGCAGTACTTC
CSASLAGGRRSSYEQYF
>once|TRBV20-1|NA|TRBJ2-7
TGCAGTGCAACTGACAGAAGCAGCTCCTACGAGCAGTACTTC
CSATDRSSSYEQYF
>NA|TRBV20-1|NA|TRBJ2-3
TGCAGTGCTAGAGAAAGTTTGTATACGCAGTATTTT
CSARESLYTQYF
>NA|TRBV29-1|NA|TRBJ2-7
TGCAGCGCGTCGGGACACAGCTCCTACGAGCAGTACTTC
CSASGHSSYEQYF
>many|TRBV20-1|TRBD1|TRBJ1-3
TGCAGTGCTAGAGGGATGGCAGGGGGTAACTCTGGAAACACCATATATTTT
CSARGMAGGNSGNTIYF
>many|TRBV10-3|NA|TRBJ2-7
TGTGCCATCAGTGTGGGTGGGAGTTCTGGGGAGCAGTACTTC
CAISVGGSSGEQYF
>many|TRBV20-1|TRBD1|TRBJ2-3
TGCAGTGCTGCCCAGGGGGCTTGGGGCACAGATACGCAGTATTTT
CSAAQGAWGTDTQYF
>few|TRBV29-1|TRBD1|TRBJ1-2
TGCAGCGTTGAAAACAGGGGCTATGGCTACACCTTC
CSVENRGYGYTF
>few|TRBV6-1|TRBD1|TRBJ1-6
TGTGCCAGCAGAGGGGACAGGGCCCATTCACCCCTCCACTTT
CASRGDRAHSPLHF
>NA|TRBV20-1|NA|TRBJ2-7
TGCAGTGCTAGCGCTGGGAGTAGCGCAGCCTACGAGCAGTACTTC
CSASAGSSAAYEQYF
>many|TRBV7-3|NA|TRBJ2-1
TGTGCCAGCAGCTTATACTCCACCGGCTACAATGAGCAGTTCTTC
CASSLYSTGYNEQFF
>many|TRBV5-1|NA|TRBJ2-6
TGCGCCAGCAGCCCCGCTGTATCTGGGGCCAACGTCCTGACTTTC
CASSPAVSGANVLTF
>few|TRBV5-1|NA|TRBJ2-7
TGCGCCAGCAGCGGGGACAACCACTACGAGCAGTACTTC
CASSGDNHYEQYF
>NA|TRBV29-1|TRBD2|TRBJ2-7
TGCAGCGTCCACAGCGGGATCGAGCAGTACTTC
CSVHSGIEQYF
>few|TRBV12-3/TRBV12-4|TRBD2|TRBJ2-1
TGTGCCAGCAGTTCACATAGCGGGAGTAGGTTCTTC
CASSSHSGSRFF
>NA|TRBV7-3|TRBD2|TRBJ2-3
TGTGCCAGCAGCCCCGGACTAGCGGGAGCCAGCTTGCAGTATTTT
CASSPGLAGASLQYF
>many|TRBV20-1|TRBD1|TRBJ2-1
TGCAGTGCTAGAGATTATGGCTATTCCGGGACAGGGCACGAGCAGTTCTTC
CSARDYGYSGTGHEQFF
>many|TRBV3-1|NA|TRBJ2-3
TGTGCCAGCGGGGACTTTGGGACAGATACGCAGTATTTT
CASGDFGTDTQYF
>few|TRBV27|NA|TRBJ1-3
TGTGCCAGCAGTCGACAGAGCTCTGGAAACACCATATATTTT
CASSRQSSGNTIYF
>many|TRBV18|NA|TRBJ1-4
TGTGCCAGCTCACCACGATCGGCTAATGAAAAACTGTTTTTT
CASSPRSANEKLFF
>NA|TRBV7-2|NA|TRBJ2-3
TGTGCCAGCAGCTTAGTGGCAAGCACAGATACGCAGTATTTT
CASSLVASTDTQYF
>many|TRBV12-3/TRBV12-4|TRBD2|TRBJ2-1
TGTGCCAGCGTCTCGCGGGAGGCATACAATGAGCAGTTCTTC
CASVSREAYNEQFF
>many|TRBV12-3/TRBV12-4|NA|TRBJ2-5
TGTGCCAGCAGTTTAGCCCAGGGAAGGATTGAGACCCAGTACTTC
CASSLAQGRIETQYF
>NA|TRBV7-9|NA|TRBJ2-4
TGTGCCAGCAGCTTAGGGGCGGGTACAAGGTACTTC
CASSLGAGTRYF
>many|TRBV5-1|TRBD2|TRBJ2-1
TGCGCCAGCAGCTTGGCTAGCGGGAGGTCCGGTGAGCAGTTCTTC
CASSLASGRSGEQFF
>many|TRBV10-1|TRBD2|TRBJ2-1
TGCGCCAGCAGCCCCCGAGGAAGGGGAGGGTCTTTCAATGAGCAGTTCTTC
CASSPRGRGGSFNEQFF
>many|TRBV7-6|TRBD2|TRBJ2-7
TGTGCCAGCAGCTTAGCTGCTAGCGGGGGCTTCTACGAGCAGTACTTC
CASSLAASGGFYEQYF
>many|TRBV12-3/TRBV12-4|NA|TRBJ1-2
TGTGCCAGCAGTTCCACAGGGTTTTACGGCTACACCTTC
CASSSTGFYGYTF
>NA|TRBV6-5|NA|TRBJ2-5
TGTGCCAGCAGTTACCCCAGTGGGACGGTCCAAGAGACCCAGTACTTC
CASSYPSGTVQETQYF
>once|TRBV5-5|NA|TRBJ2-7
TGTGCCAGCAGTGGTCTGGACGAGCAGTACTTC
CASSGLDEQYF
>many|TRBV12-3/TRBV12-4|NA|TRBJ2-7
TGTGCCAGCAGTTCCACGGACCCCGGCGAGCAGTACTTC
CASSSTDPGEQYF
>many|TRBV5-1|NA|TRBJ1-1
TGCGCCAGCAGCTGGGGGGGAATGGGCACTGAAGCTTTCTTT
CASSWGGMGTEAFF
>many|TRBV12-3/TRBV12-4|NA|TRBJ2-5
TGTGCCAGCAGTTTTATCATCGGGAATCAGGCAGAGACCCAGTACTTC
CASSFIIGNQAETQYF
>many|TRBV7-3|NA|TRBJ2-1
TGTGCCAGCAGCTTATTTTCCGTGACTAACAATGAGCAGTTCTTC
CASSLFSVTNNEQFF
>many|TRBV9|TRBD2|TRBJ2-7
TGTGCCAGCAGCGCCGGGACTATGTCCTACGAGCAGTACTTC
CASSAGTMSYEQYF
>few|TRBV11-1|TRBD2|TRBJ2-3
TGTGCCAGCACCGGTCGTAGCGGGAGGAGGGGGGCGGCAGATACGCAGTATTTT
CASTGRSGRRGAADTQYF
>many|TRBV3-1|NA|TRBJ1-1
TGTGCCAGCATTTCCTCGTTGAACACTGAAGCTTTCTTT
CASISSLNTEAFF
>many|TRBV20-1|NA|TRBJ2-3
TGCAGTGCTAGAGTTGGAGATAAGACAGATACGCAGTATTTT
CSARVGDKTDTQYF
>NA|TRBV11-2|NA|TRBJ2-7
TGTGCCAGCAGCTGGGACCAAACCTACGAGCAGTACTTC
CASSWDQTYEQYF
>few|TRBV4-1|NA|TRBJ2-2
TGCGCCAGCAGCCAACCCCGGGGCACCGAGGGGGGGGAGCTGTTTTTT
CASSQPRGTEGGELFF
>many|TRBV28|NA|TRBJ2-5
TGTGCCAGCAGTTTATCCGGGGCCAAAGAGACCCAGTACTTC
CASSLSGAKETQYF
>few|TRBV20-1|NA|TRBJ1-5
TGCAGTGCTGGGGTGGGAGCTGGGGTTGGAAATCAGCCCCAGCATTTT
CSAGVGAGVGNQPQHF